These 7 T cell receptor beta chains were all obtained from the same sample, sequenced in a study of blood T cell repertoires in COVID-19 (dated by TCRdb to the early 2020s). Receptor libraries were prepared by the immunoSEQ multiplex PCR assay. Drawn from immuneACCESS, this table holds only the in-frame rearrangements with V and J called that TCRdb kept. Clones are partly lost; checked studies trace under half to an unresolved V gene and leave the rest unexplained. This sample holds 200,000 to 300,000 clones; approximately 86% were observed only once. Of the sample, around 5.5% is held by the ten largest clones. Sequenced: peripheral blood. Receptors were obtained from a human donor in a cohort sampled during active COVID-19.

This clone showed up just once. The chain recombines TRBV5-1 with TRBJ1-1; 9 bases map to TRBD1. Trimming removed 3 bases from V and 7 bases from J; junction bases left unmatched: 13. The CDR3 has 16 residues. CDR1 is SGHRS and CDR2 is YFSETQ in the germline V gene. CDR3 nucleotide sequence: TGCGCCAGCAGCTCCCTAAAACAGGGGGCGATAGGTGAAGCTTTCTTT. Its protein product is CASSSLKQGAIGEAFF.

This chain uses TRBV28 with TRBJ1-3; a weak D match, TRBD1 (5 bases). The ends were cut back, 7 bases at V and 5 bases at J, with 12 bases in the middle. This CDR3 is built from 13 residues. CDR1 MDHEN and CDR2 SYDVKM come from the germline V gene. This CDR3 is CASTVTGRNTIYF. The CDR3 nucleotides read TGTGCCAGCACAGTAACAGGCCGAAACACCATATATTTT.

The CDR3 here is CASSSGERTEAFF. CDR3 nucleotide sequence: TGTGCCAGCTCATCAGGGGAGAGGACTGAAGCTTTCTTT. The chain employs TRBV18 and TRBJ1-1; D possibly corresponds to TRBD1 (6 bases). CDR1 and CDR2 (germline): KGHSH, LQKENI. There are 13 residues in the CDR3. Trimming left V 5 bases short and J 5 bases short, with 12 bases between.

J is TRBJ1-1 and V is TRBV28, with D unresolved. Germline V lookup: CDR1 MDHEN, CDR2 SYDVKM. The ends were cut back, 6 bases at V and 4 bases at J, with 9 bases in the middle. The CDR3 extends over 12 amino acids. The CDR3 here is CASREKVTEAFF. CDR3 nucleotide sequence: TGTGCCAGCAGGGAGAAGGTCACTGAAGCTTTCTTT.

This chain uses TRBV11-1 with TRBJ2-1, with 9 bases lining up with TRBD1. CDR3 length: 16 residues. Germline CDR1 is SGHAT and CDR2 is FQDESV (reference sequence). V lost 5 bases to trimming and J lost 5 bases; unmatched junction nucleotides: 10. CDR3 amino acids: CASSTLGQGKNNEQFF. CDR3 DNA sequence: TGTGCCAGCAGCACACTGGGACAGGGCAAGAACAATGAGCAGTTCTTC.

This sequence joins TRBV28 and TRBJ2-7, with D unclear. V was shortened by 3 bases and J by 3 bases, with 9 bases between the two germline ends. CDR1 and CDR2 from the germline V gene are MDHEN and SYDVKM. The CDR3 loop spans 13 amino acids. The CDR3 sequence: CASSFYSNYEQYF. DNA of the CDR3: TGTGCCAGCAGTTTTTACAGCAACTACGAGCAGTACTTC.

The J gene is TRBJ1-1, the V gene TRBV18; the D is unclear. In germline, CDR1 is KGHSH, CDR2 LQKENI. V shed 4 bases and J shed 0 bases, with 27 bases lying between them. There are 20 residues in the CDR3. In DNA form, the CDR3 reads TGTGCCAGCTCACTACGGTCCCTTTCCCCACAAAGACTCATGAACACTGAAGCTTTCTTT. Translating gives CASSLRSLSPQRLMNTEAFF.